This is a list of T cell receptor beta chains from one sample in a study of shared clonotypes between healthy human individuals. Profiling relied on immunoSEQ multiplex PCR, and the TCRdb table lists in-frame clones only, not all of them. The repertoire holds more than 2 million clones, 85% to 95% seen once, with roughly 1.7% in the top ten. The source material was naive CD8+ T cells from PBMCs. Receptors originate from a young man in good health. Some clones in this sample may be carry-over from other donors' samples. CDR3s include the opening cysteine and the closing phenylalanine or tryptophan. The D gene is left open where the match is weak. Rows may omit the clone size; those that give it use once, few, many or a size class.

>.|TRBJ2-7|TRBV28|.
TGTGCCAGCAGTTTCTATGGGGGGAGCTCCTACGAGCAGTACTTC
CASSFYGGSSYEQYF
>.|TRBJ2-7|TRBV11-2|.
TGTGCCAGCAGCTTAAATCGCGGGGTCACCTACGAGCAGTACTTC
CASSLNRGVTYEQYF
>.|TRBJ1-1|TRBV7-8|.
TGTGCCAGCAGCTTAGACCTCGGGGGCGTTCCCACTGAAGCTTTCTTT
CASSLDLGGVPTEAFF
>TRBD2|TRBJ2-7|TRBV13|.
TGTGCCAGCAGCTTAGGCCCGGGACTAGCGGGTCTGTACGAGCAGTACTTC
CASSLGPGLAGLYEQYF
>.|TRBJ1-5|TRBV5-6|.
TGTGCCAGCAGCCAAGGCCCGGGACGGGCCAATCAGCCCCAGCATTTT
CASSQGPGRANQPQHF
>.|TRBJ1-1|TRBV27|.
TGTGCCAGCAGTAACGGGACGCCGGGGACTGAAGCTTTCTTT
CASSNGTPGTEAFF
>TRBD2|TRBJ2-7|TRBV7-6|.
TGTGCCAGCAGCCCCCTCGGGGTAGCGGGTATCTACGAGCAGTACTTC
CASSPLGVAGIYEQYF
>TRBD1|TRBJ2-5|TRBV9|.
TGTGCCAGCAGCCCGAGGACAGGGCGAGAGACCCAGTACTTC
CASSPRTGRETQYF
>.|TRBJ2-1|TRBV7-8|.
TGTGCCAGCAGCTTAGGCGTTAATGAGCAGTTCTTC
CASSLGVNEQFF
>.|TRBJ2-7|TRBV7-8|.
TGTGCCAGCAGCTTGGGACCCCGTCTCGAGCAGTACTTC
CASSLGPRLEQYF
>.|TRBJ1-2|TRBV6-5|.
TGTGCCAGCAGTTACTCGTCAGGGAACTATGGCTACACCTTC
CASSYSSGNYGYTF
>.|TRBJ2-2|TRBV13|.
TGTGCCAGCAGCTCCGAAACAGGTACCGGGGAGCTGTTTTTT
CASSSETGTGELFF
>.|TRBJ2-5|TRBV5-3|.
TGTGCCAGAAGCCAGGATAGTCGGGAGACCCAGTACTTC
CARSQDSRETQYF
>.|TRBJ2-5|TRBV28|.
TGTGCCAGCAGTTCTGATGTCGGGGTCCAAGAGACCCAGTACTTC
CASSSDVGVQETQYF
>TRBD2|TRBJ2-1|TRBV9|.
TGTGCCAGCAGCGTAGTAAGCGGGAGGGCGGGGGAGCAGTTCTTC
CASSVVSGRAGEQFF
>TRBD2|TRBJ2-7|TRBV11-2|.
TGTGCCAGCAGCTTAGCGGCTAGCGGGATCTACGAGCAGTACTTC
CASSLAASGIYEQYF
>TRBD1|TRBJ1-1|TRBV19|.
TGTGCCAGTAGTGACAACAGGGGGCTGGGCACTGAAGCTTTCTTT
CASSDNRGLGTEAFF
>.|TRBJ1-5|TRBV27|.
TGTGCCAGCAGTCCCCGGGCCGGAGGCAATCAGCCCCAGCATTTT
CASSPRAGGNQPQHF
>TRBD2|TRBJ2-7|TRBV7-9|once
TGTGCCAGCAGCTACGGGGGAGGGCCCTACGAGCAGTACTTC
CASSYGGGPYEQYF
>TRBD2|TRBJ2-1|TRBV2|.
TGTGCCAGCAGTAGATCTAGCGGGAGGCTCAATGAGCAGTTCTTC
CASSRSSGRLNEQFF
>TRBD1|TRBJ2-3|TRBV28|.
TGTGCCAGCACCCTCGGACAGGGCCCAGATACGCAGTATTTT
CASTLGQGPDTQYF
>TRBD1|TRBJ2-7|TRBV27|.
TGTGCCAGCAGGCTGGACAGGGCCCGACCCGAGCAGTACTTC
CASRLDRARPEQYF
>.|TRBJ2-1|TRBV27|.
TGTGCCAGCAGCCTGGGACTCGGGGGAAATGAGCAGTTCTTC
CASSLGLGGNEQFF
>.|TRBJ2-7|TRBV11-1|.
TGTGCCAGCAGCGGGGGCGGGGGACTACTCGACTACGAGCAGTACTTC
CASSGGGGLLDYEQYF
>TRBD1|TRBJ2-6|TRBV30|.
TGTGCCTGGCGGGACAGGGAGTCCTCTGGGGCCAACGTCCTGACTTTC
CAWRDRESSGANVLTF
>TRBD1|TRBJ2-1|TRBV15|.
TGTGCCACCAGCGACCGACAGGGGGTTATGGATGAGCAGTTCTTC
CATSDRQGVMDEQFF
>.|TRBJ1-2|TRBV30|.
TGTGCCTGGAACCACGGGGCCCATCTCTATGGCTACACCTTC
CAWNHGAHLYGYTF
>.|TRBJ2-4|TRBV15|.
TGTGCCACCAGCAGAGATGGAAGGACTCCCGCGACCTTC
CATSRDGRTPATF
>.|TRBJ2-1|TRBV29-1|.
TGCAGCGTTGAATGGGTGGACTACAATGAGCAGTTCTTC
CSVEWVDYNEQFF
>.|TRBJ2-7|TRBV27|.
TGTGCCAGCAGTCTAATCCAACCACAGGGTCTCTCCTACGAGCAGTACTTC
CASSLIQPQGLSYEQYF
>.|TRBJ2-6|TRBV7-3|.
TGTGCCAGCAGCCCCCATTGGGGGGGGGCCAACGTCCTGACTTTC
CASSPHWGGANVLTF
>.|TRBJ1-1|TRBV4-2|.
TGTGCCAGCAGCCAAGACGGGGATATGAACACTGAAGCTTTCTTT
CASSQDGDMNTEAFF
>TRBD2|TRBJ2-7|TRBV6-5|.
TGTGCCAGCAGCCCGAACGCTAGCGGGAGAGACGAGCAGTACTTC
CASSPNASGRDEQYF
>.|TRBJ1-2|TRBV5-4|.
TGTGCCAGCAGCTTCCGGGTCAGGGTGGACTATGGCTACACCTTC
CASSFRVRVDYGYTF
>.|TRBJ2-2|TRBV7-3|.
TGTGCCAGCAGCTTAACGGCGGTCAGGGGAAGGAACACCGGGGAGCTGTTTTTT
CASSLTAVRGRNTGELFF
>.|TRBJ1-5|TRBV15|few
TGTGCCACCAGCAGAGCGAATCAGCCCCAGCATTTT
CATSRANQPQHF
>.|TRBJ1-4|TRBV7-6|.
TGTGCCAGCAGCTTATCCCGGCCCCTCGGGGAAAAGCTGTTTTTT
CASSLSRPLGEKLFF
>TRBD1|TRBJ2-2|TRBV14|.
TGTGCCAGCAGCCTTCGACAGGGTACTTCCGGGGAGCTGTTTTTT
CASSLRQGTSGELFF
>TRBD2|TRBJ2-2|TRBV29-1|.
TGCAGCGTCGCGGGGGGTCCGACCGGGGAGCTGTTTTTT
CSVAGGPTGELFF
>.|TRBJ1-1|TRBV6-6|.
TGTGCCAGCAGTTACGTGAGTAGGGGGACTGAAGCTTTCTTT
CASSYVSRGTEAFF
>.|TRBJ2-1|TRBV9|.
TGTGCCAGCAGCGTAATAGAGAATGAGCAGTTCTTC
CASSVIENEQFF
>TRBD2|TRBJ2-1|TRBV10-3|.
TGTGCCATCAGCGGGACTAGCGGGAGGAATTGGGAGCAGTTCTTC
CAISGTSGRNWEQFF
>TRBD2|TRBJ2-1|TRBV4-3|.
TGCGCCAGCAGCCAAGAATTCTTAGCCTGGACTAGCGGGAGCGAGCAGTTCTTC
CASSQEFLAWTSGSEQFF
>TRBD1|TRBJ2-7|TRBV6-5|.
TGTGCCAGCAGTGCCAGGGGGCCCTTCTACGAGCAGTACTTC
CASSARGPFYEQYF
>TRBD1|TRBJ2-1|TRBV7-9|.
TGTGCCAGCAGCTCACCGTCCGGGACAGAGAAGTTCAATGAGCAGTTCTTC
CASSSPSGTEKFNEQFF
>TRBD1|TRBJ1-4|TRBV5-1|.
TGCGCCAGCAGCATGGACCGACAGGGACTTTCTAATGAAAAACTGTTTTTT
CASSMDRQGLSNEKLFF
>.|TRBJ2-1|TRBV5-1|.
TGCGCCAGCAGCTTGGGTGGGGTCCGCTCCTACAATGAGCAGTTCTTC
CASSLGGVRSYNEQFF
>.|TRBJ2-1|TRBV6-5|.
TGTGCCAGCAGTTTAGGACCGTACAATGAGCAGTTCTTC
CASSLGPYNEQFF